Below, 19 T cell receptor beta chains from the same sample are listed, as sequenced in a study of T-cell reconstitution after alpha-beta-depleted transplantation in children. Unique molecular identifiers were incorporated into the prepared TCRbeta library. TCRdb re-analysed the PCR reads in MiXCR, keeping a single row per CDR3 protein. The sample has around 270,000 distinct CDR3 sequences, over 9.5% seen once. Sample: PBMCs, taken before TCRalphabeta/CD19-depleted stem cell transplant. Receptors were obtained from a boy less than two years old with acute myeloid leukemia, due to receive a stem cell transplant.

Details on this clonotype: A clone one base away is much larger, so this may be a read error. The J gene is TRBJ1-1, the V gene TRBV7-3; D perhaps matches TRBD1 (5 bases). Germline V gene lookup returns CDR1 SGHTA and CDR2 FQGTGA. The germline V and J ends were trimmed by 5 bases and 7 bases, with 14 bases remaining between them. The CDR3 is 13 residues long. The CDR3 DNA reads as TGTGCCAGCAGCGTAATTGGGGGAGGTGAAGCTTTCTTT. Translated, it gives CASSVIGGGEAFF. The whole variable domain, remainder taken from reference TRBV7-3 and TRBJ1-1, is GAGVSQTPSNKVTEKGKYVELRCDPISGHTALYWYRQSLGQGPEFLIYFQGTGAADDSGLPNDRFFAVRPEGSVSTLKIQRTERGDSAVYLCASSVIGGGEAFFGQGTRLTVV.

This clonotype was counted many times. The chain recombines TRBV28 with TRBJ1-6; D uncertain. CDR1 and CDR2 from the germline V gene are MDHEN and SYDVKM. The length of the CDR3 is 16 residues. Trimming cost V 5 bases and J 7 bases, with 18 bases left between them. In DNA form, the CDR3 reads TGTGCCAGCAGTCCCCCTCAAGCAGCCTGGAATTCACCCCTCCACTTT. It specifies CASSPPQAAWNSPLHF.

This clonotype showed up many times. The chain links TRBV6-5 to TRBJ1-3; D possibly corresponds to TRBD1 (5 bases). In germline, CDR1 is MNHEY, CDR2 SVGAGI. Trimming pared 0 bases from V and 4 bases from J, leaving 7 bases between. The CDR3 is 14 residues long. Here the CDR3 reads CASSYSGEGNTIYF. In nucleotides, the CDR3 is TGTGCCAGCAGTTACTCAGGGGAAGGAAACACCATATATTTT.

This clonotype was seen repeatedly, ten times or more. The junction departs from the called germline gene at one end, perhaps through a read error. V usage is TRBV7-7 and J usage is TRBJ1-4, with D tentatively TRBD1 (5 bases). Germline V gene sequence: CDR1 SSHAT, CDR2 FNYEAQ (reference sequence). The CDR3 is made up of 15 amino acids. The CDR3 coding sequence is TGTGCTAGCAGCGCCCTGGGGGAGAGAGGTGAAAAACTGTTTTTT. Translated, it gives CASSALGERGEKLFF.

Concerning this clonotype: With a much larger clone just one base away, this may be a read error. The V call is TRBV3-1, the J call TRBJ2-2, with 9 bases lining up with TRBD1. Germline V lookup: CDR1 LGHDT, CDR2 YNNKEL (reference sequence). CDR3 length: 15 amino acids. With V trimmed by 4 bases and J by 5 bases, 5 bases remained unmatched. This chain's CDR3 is CASSRTGVLTGELFF. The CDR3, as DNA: TGTGCCAGCAGCCGGACAGGGGTGCTGACCGGGGAGCTGTTTTTT.

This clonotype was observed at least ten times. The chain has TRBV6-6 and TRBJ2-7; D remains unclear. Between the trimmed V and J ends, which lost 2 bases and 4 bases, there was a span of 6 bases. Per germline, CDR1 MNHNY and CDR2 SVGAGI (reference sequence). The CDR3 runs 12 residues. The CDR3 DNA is TGTGCCAGCAGTTACGCCTGGTACGAGCAGTACTTC. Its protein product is CASSYAWYEQYF.

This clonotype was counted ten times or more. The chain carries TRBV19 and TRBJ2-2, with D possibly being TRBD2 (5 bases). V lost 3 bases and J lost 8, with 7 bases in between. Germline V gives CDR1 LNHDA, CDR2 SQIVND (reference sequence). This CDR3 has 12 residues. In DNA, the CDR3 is TGTGCCAGTAGTATTATAGCGGGGGAGCTGTTTTTT. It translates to CASSIIAGELFF.

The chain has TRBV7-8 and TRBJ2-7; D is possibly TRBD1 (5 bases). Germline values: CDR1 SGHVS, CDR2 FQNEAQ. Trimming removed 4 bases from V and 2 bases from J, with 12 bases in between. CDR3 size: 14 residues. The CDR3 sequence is CASSSHDSPYEQYF. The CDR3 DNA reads TGTGCCAGCAGCTCCCATGACAGTCCCTACGAGCAGTACTTC.

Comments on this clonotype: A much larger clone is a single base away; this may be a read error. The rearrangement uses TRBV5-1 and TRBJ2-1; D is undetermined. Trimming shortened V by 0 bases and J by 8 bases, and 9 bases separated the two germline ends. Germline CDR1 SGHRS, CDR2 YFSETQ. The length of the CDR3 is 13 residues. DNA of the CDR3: TGCGCCAGCAGCTTGGCTAGTCGGGATGAGCAGTTCTTC. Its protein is CASSLASRDEQFF.

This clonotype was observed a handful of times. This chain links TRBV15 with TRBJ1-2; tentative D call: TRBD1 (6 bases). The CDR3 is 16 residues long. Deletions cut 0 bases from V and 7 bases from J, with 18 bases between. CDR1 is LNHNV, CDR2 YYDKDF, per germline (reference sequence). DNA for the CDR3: TGTGCCACCAGCAGAGATCACCGGGGGGGGCAGAGTGGCTACACCTTC. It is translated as CATSRDHRGGQSGYTF.

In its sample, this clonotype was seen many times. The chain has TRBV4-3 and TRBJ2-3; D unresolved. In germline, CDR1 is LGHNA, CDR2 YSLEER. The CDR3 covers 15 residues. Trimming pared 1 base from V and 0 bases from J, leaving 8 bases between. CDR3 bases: TGCGCCAGCAGCCAAGTCGACGGTAGCACAGATACGCAGTATTTT. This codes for CASSQVDGSTDTQYF.

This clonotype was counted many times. CDR3 DNA sequence: TGTGCCAGCTCATCCCGGACAGGGCGCACAGATACGCAGTATTTT. Amino acids: CASSSRTGRTDTQYF. The rearrangement uses TRBV18 and TRBJ2-3, with TRBD1 matching 8 bases. This CDR3 is 15 amino acids long. Per germline, CDR1 KGHSH and CDR2 LQKENI. With 5 bases clipped from V and 1 base from J, the junction kept 5 bases outside the gene matches.

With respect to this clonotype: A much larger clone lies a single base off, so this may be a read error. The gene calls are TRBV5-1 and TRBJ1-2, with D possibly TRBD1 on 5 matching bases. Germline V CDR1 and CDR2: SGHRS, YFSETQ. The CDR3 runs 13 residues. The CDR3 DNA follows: TGCGCCAGCAGCTTGGAAAGGGGATATGGCCACACCTTC. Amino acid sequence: CASSLERGYGHTF.

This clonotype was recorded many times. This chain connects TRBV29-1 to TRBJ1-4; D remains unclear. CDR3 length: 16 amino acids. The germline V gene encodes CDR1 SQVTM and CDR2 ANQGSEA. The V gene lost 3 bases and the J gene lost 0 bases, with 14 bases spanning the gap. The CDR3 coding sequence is TGCAGCGTTGACGAAGGCGACGGGGCAACTAATGAAAAACTGTTTTTT. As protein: CSVDEGDGATNEKLFF.

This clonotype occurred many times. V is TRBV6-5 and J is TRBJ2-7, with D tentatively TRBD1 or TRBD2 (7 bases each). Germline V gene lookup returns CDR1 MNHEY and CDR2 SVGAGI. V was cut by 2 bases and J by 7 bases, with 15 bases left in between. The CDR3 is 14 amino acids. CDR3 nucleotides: TGTGCCAGCAGTTACACCGACAGGGAGGGTGAGCAGTACTTC. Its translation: CASSYTDREGEQYF.

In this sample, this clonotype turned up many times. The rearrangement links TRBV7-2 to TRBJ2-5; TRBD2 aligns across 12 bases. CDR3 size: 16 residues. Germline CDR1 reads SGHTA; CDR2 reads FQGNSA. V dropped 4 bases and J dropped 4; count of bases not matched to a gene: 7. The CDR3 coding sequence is TGTGCCAGCAGCTCACACCGACTAGCGGGAGTAGAGACCCAGTACTTC. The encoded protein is CASSSHRLAGVETQYF. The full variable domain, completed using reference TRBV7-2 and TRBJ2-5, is GAGVSQSPSNKVTEKGKDVELRCDPISGHTALYWYRQSLGQGLEFLIYFQGNSAPDKSGLPSDRFSAERTGGSVSTLTIQRTQQEDSAVYLCASSSHRLAGVETQYFGPGTRLLVL.

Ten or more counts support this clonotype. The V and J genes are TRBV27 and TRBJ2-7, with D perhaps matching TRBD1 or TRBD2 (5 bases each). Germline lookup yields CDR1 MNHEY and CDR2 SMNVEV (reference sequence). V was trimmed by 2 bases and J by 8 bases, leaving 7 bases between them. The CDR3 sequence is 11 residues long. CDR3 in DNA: TGTGCCAGCAGTTTAGAGGGGAAGCAGTACTTC. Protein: CASSLEGKQYF.

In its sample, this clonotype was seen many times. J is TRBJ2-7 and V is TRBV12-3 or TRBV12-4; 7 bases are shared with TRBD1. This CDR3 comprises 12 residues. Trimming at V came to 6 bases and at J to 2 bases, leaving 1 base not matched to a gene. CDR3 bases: TGTGCCAGCAGCACAGGGGCCTACGAGCAGTACTTC. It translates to CASSTGAYEQYF.

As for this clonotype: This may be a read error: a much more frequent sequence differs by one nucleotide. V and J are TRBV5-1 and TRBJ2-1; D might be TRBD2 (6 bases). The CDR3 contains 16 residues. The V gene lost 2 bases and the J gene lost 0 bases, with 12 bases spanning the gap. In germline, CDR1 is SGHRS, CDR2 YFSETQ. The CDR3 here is CASSFYSGSSYNEQFF. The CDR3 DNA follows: TGCGCCAGCAGCTTCTATAGCGGCAGCTCCTACAATGAGCAGTTCTTC.